The clone carrying this TCR beta chain came up many times. Its antigen is still unknown. CDR3 length: 20 residues. V gave up 0 bases and J gave up 0 bases, with 21 bases separating them. This sample stems from a study of T cells after yellow fever vaccination. The wider study: Fractions of limited cellularity were prepared by means of SMART-Seq v4 Ultra Low Input.

Study-wide results and limits: Post-booster reappearance was seen for most primary-vaccination clones (just under 97% CD4, 80% to 90% CD8). The bulk population could contribute abundant contaminating clonotypes to FACS-sorted repertoires. On re-exposure, the response was weaker but peaked faster, at day 5 versus 15.

TCRdb redid the calling of the 5' RACE reads with MiXCR, one entry per CDR3 protein. The sample includes approximately 120,000 distinct CDR3 sequences, more than 6% of them seen just once. The chain joins TRBV12-3 or TRBV12-4 to TRBJ1-5; D ambiguous. The clonotype originates from a man aged 18 to 29 who received the YFV17D yellow fever vaccine. This sample comprised CD4+ T cells sorted from PBMCs, obtained 10 days after the first yellow fever vaccination. This CDR3 reads CASSLARGWRSRVSNQPQHF. The CDR3 DNA reads as TGTGCCAGCAGTTTAGCGAGAGGGTGGCGTTCTAGGGTTAGCAATCAGCCCCAGCATTTT.